These 15 T cell receptor beta chains were all obtained from the same sample, sequenced in a study of T cells of healthy individuals listed by TCRdb under 2018. Preparation of the library involved 5' RACE. For sequencing, an Illumina MiSeq was employed. TCRdb handled the public reads itself, with Q25 trimming in fastp and clone calling in MiXCR, and kept productive beta chains. Each entry is one CDR3 protein sequence, shown with its most common DNA and genes. In all, the sample holds fewer than 70,000 distinct CDR3 sequences, and 14% to 15% of those were seen once. Around 15% of the sample goes to the ten largest clones. All receptors derive from a human donor in good health.

The chain carries TRBV7-8 and TRBJ1-5, with D perhaps matching TRBD1 (5 bases). The CDR3 is 15 amino acids. CDR1 and CDR2 from the germline V gene are SGHVS and FQNEAQ. V lost 3 bases and J lost 1, with 10 bases in between. The CDR3 region is CASSFSGPSNQPQHF. CDR3 DNA sequence: TGTGCCAGCAGCTTTTCAGGGCCCAGCAATCAGCCCCAGCATTTT.

This clonotype was recorded at least ten times. The V call is TRBV25-1, the J call TRBJ1-6; D is unclear. CDR1 MGHDK and CDR2 SYGVNS come from the germline V gene. V lost 1 base to trimming and J lost 5 bases, with 6 bases between them. The CDR3 length is 14 residues. In nucleotides, the CDR3 is TGTGCCAGCAGTGAATGGGGTAATAATTCACCCCTCCACTTT. It translates to CASSEWGNNSPLHF.

There are many counts of this clonotype. The chain recombines TRBV6-5 with TRBJ1-1; D may be TRBD1 (6 bases). Germline V gives CDR1 MNHEY, CDR2 SVGAGI. The CDR3 sequence is 14 residues long. Trimming removed 7 bases from V and 6 bases from J, with 18 bases in between. The CDR3 sequence: CASIKGGRAAEAFF. Here the CDR3 DNA reads TGTGCCAGCATCAAGGGGGGCAGGGCCGCTGAAGCTTTCTTT.

The V gene is TRBV5-1, the J gene TRBJ2-1; 8 nucleotides line up with TRBD2. The CDR3 totals 15 residues. Germline V CDR1 and CDR2: SGHRS, YFSETQ. Trimming at V came to 3 bases and at J to 4 bases, leaving 6 bases not matched to a gene. The CDR3 loop reads CASSWTGGGYNEQFF. The CDR3, as DNA: TGCGCCAGCAGCTGGACTGGCGGGGGGTACAATGAGCAGTTCTTC.

Concerning this clonotype itself: This may be a read error, as it is one base from a much larger clone. The DNA for the CDR3 is TGTGCCAGCAGTTCCTTCAATGAGCAGTCCTTC. Translating it yields CASSSFNEQSF. The rearrangement joins TRBV12-3 or TRBV12-4 to TRBJ2-1, with no clear D. The CDR3 covers 11 residues.

Ten or more counts support this clonotype. The chain has TRBV29-1 and TRBJ2-7; 8 positions agree with TRBD2. CDR1 SQVTM and CDR2 ANQGSEA come from the germline V gene. V lost 5 bases, J lost 1 base, and 4 bases stayed unmatched. The CDR3 consists of 13 residues. CDR3 residues: CSVQTSASYEQYF. The CDR3 DNA is TGCAGCGTTCAGACTAGCGCTTCCTACGAGCAGTACTTC.

This clonotype appeared many times. The rearrangement joins TRBV4-3 to TRBJ2-3, with 7 nucleotides matching TRBD1. CDR3 size: 16 residues. Trimming cost V 1 base and J 2 bases; bases outside gene matches: 6. Germline-derived CDR1 and CDR2 are LGHNA and YSLEER. The CDR3 sequence: CASSQGGRGFTDTQYF. The CDR3 bases are TGCGCCAGCAGCCAAGGTGGCAGGGGGTTCACAGATACGCAGTATTTT.

The CDR3 DNA reads TGTGCCAGCAGCCAAGGCTTCTTCGGGACAGGGAGCACAGATACGCAGTATTTT. Amino acids: CASSQGFFGTGSTDTQYF. V and J are TRBV7-2 and TRBJ2-3, with 9 positions matching TRBD1. The germline V gene has CDR1 SGHTA and CDR2 FQGNSA. The trim removed 5 bases at V and 0 bases at J, leaving 12 bases unmatched. The CDR3 totals 18 residues. The full variable domain, rest sourced from reference TRBV7-2 and TRBJ2-3, is GAGVSQSPSNKVTEKGKDVELRCDPISGHTALYWYRQSLGQGLEFLIYFQGNSAPDKSGLPSDRFSAERTGGSVSTLTIQRTQQEDSAVYLCASSQGFFGTGSTDTQYFGPGTRLTVL.

This clonotype was seen at least ten times. V and J are TRBV20-1 and TRBJ2-5, with a possible D match to TRBD2 (7 bases). Germline V gene sequence: CDR1 DFQATT, CDR2 SNEGSKA (reference sequence). V shed 6 bases and J shed 0 bases, with 17 bases lying between them. The CDR3 is 15 amino acids. Written as DNA, the CDR3 is TGCAGTGCCCAGGGGCTAGCGGAGTACCAAGAGACCCAGTACTTC. Its translation is CSAQGLAEYQETQYF.

V is TRBV7-8 and J is TRBJ1-1; D unresolved. The CDR3 covers 16 residues. Looked up from germline, CDR1 is SGHVS and CDR2 is FQNEAQ. V lost 2 bases and J lost 3, with 16 bases in between. DNA for the CDR3: TGTGCCAGCAGCTTAACGAGGGTAAGGCCTCACACTGAAGCTTTCTTT. It is translated as CASSLTRVRPHTEAFF.

The table lists this clonotype with many counts. The chain links TRBV4-1 to TRBJ1-2; D not resolved. The CDR3 runs to 16 residues. Trimming removed 0 bases at V and 6 bases at J, with 17 bases between. The germline V gene encodes CDR1 MGHRA and CDR2 YSYEKL. This CDR3 reads CASSQEERPHSNGYTF. The CDR3 region has the DNA TGCGCCAGCAGCCAAGAAGAGAGACCCCATTCCAATGGCTACACCTTC.

This clonotype was recorded many times. This chain uses TRBV29-1 with TRBJ2-7, with D possibly called TRBD1 or TRBD2 (5 bases each). CDR3 length: 12 residues. The V and J ends lost 3 bases and 4 bases respectively, with 10 bases between them. The germline V gene has CDR1 SQVTM and CDR2 ANQGSEA. CDR3 DNA sequence: TGCAGCGTTGAGGGACGACTGTACGAGCAGTACTTC. This gives the protein CSVEGRLYEQYF.

This clonotype has a count of ten or more. The chain employs TRBV4-3 and TRBJ1-2; TRBD1 matches at 8 bases. This CDR3 is 14 amino acids long. Looked up from germline, CDR1 is LGHNA and CDR2 is YSLEER. After removal of 3 bases from V and 2 bases from J, the junction contained 2 bases not matched to a gene. The CDR3 DNA is TGCGCCAGCAGCCAGGACAGGGCCAACTATGGCTACACCTTC. It is translated as CASSQDRANYGYTF.

This clonotype was seen many times. Written as DNA, the CDR3 is TGTGCCAGCATCATAAAGCGGGAACTTGCCCCCTACGAGCAGTACTTC. Residues: CASIIKRELAPYEQYF. The chain has TRBV27 and TRBJ2-7; the match to TRBD2 covers 7 bases. The germline gives CDR1 MNHEY, CDR2 SMNVEV (reference sequence). V dropped 7 bases and J dropped 2; count of bases not matched to a gene: 14. There are 16 residues in the CDR3.

The sample holds a few counts of this clonotype. The rearrangement links TRBV9 to TRBJ1-4; weak D call: TRBD1 (6 bases). Germline V lookup: CDR1 SGDLS, CDR2 YYNGEE. This CDR3 has 15 amino acids. Trimming took 1 base from V and 4 from J, leaving 11 bases between them. CDR3 loop: CASSVQGLDNEKLFF. The CDR3 DNA is TGTGCCAGCAGCGTACAGGGGCTCGATAATGAAAAACTGTTTTTT.